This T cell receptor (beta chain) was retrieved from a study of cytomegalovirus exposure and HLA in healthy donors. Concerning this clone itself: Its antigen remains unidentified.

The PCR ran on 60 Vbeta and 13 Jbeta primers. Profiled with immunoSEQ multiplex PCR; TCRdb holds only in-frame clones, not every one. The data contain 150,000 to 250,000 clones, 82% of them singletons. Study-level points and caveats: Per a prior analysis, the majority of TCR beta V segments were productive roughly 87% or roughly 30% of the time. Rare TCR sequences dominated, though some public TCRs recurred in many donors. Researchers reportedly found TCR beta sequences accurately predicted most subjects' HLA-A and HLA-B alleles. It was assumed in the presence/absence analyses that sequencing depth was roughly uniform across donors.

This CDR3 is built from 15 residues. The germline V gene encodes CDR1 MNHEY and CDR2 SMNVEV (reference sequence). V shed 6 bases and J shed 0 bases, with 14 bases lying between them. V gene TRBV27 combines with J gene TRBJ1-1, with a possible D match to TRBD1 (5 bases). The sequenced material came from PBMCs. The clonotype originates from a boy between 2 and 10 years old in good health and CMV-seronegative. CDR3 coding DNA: TGTGCCAGCAGGGCGGGGGGGTTCATGAACACTGAAGCTTTCTTT. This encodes CASRAGGFMNTEAFF.